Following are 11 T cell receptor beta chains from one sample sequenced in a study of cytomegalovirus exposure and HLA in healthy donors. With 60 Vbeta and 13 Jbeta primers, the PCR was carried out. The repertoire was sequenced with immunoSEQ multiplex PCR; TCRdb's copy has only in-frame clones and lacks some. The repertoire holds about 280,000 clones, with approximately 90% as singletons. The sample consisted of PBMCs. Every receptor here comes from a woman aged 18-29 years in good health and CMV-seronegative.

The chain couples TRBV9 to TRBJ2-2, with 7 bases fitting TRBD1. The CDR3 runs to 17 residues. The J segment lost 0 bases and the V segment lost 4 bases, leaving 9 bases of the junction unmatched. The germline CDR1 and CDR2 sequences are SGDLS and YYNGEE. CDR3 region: CASSSPYRGPNTGELFF. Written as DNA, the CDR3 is TGTGCCAGCAGCTCCCCATACAGGGGACCGAACACCGGGGAGCTGTTTTTT.

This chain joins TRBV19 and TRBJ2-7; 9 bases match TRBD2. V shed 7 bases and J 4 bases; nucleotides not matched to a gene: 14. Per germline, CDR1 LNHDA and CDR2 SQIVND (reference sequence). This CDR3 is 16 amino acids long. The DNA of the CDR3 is TGTGCCAGTATGAGACAAGCGGGGGGCAAAGGATACGAGCAGTACTTC. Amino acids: CASMRQAGGKGYEQYF. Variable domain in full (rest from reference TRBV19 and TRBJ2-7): DGGITQSPKYLFRKEGQNVTLSCEQNLNHDAMYWYRQDPGQGLRLIYYSQIVNDFQKGDIAEGYSVSREKKESFPLTVTSAQKNPTAFYLCASMRQAGGKGYEQYFGPGTRLTVT.

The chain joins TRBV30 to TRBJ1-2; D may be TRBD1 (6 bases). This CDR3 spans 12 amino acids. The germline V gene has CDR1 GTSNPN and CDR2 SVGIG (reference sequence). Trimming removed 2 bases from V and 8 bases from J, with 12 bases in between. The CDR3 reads CAWSRTGSGYTF. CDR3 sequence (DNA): TGTGCCTGGAGTCGAACAGGGTCCGGCTACACCTTC. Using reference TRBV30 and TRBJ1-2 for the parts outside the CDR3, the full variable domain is SQTIHQWPATLVQPVGSPLSLECTVEGTSNPNLYWYRQAAGRGLQLLFYSVGIGQISSEVPQNLSASRPQDRQFILSSKKLLLSDSGFYLCAWSRTGSGYTFGSGTRLTVV.

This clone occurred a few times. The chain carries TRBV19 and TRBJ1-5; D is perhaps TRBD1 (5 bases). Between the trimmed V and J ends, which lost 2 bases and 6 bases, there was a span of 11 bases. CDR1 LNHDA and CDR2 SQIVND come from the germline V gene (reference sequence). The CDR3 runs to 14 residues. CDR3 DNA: TGTGCCAGTAGTATAACGGGGGAACGTCAGCCCCAGCATTTT. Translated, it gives CASSITGERQPQHF.

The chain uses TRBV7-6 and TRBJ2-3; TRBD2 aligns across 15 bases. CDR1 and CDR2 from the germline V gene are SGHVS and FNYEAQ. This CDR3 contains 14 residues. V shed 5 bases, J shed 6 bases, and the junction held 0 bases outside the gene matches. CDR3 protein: CASSGTSGGDTQYF. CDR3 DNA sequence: TGTGCCAGCAGCGGGACTAGCGGGGGGGATACGCAGTATTTT. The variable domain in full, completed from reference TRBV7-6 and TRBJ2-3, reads GAGVSQSPRYKVTKRGQDVALRCDPISGHVSLYWYRQALGQGPEFLTYFNYEAQQDKSGLPNDRFSAERPEGSISTLTIQRTEQRDSAMYRCASSGTSGGDTQYFGPGTRLTVL.

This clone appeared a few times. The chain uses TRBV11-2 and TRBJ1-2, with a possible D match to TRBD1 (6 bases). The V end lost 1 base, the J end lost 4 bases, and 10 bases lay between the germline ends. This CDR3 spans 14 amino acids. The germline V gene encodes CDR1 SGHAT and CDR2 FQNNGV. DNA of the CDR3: TGTGCCAGCAGCTTAGTACAGGGATTCTATGGCTACACCTTC. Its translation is CASSLVQGFYGYTF.

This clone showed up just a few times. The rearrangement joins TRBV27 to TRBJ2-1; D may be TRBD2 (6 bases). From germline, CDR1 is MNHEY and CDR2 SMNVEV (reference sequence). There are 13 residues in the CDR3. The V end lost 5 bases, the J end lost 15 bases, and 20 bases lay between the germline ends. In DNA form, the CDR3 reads TGTGCCAGCAGTCGGTGGGACCGGTCGGAGGGGTTCTTC. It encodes CASSRWDRSEGFF.

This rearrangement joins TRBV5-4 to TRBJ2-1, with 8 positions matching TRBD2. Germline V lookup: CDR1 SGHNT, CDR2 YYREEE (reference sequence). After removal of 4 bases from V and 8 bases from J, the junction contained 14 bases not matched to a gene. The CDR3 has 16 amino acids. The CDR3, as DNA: TGTGCCAGCAGCCCCCAAGGGGGGCGGGGGGAGGATGAGCAGTTCTTC. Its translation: CASSPQGGRGEDEQFF.

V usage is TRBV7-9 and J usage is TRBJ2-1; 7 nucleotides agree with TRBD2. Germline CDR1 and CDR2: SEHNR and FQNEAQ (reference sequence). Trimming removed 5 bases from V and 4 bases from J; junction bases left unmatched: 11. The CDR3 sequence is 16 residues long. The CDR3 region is CASSLGSGTVYNEQFF. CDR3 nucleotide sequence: TGTGCCAGCAGCCTCGGGAGCGGGACCGTGTACAATGAGCAGTTCTTC.

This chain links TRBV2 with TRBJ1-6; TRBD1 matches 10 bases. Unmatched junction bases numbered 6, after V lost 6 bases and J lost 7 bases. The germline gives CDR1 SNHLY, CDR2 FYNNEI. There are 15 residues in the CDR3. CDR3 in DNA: TGTGCCAGCAGGGGGACAGGGGCCGCAAATTCACCCCTCCACTTT. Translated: CASRGTGAANSPLHF.

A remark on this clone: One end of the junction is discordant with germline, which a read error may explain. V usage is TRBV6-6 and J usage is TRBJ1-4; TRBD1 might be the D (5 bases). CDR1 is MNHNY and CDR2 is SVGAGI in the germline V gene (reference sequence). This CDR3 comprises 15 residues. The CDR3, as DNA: TGTGCCAGCAGTCACTCGACAGAATCGGTTGAAAAACTGTTTTTT. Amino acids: CASSHSTESVEKLFF.